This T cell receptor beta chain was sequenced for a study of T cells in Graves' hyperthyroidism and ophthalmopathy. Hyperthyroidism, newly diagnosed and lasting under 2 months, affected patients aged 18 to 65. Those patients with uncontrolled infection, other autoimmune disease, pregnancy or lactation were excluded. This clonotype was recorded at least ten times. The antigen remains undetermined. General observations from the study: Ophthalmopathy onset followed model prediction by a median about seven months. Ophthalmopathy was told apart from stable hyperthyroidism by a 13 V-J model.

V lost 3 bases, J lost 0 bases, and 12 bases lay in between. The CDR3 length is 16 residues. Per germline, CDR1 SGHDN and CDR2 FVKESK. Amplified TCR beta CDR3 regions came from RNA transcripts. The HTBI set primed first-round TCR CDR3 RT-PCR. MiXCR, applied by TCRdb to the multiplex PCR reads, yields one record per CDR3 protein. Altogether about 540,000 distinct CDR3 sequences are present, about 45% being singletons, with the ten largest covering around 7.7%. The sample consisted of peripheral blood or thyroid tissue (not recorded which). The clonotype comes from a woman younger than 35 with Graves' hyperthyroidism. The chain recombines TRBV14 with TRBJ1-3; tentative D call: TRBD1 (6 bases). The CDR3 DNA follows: TGTGCCAGCAGCCAGACGGGACACCTCTCTGGAAACACCATATATTTT. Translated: CASSQTGHLSGNTIYF.